The rows below give T cell receptor beta chains drawn from one sample of a study of CD8 T cells in ankylosing spondylitis. TCRdb independently ran MiXCR on the 5' RACE reads; one entry per CDR3 protein. Of 700,000 to 1,000,000 distinct CDR3 sequences in the sample, about 11% are singletons; the top ten hold 0.51%. Source material: blood, either unsorted or a sorted T cell fraction (not recorded which). Receptors originate from a male donor with ankylosing spondylitis. The CDR3 runs from the conserved cysteine through the conserved F or W. Each record gives: CDR3 DNA, CDR3 protein, J gene, V gene, D gene, clone size. The D gene is left open where the match is weak. Clone size is given for some rows only: seen once, a few or many times, or a class if the clone is expanded.

CDR3nt: TGTGCCAGCAGCCCCATCTGGGGGAACACTGAAGCTTTCTTT
CDR3aa: CASSPIWGNTEAFF
j_gene: TRBJ1-1
v_gene: TRBV3-1
d_gene: .
abundance: .

CDR3nt: TGTGCCAGCACACCGGGACAAGACAATCAGCCCCAGCATTTT
CDR3aa: CASTPGQDNQPQHF
j_gene: TRBJ1-5
v_gene: TRBV28
d_gene: .
abundance: .

CDR3nt: TGCAGCGTTGGAGGGGCGTTGAAAGCTTTCTTT
CDR3aa: CSVGGALKAFF
j_gene: TRBJ1-1
v_gene: TRBV29-1
d_gene: .
abundance: many

CDR3nt: TGCAGTGCTAGAGATCCCCCGGGGCAGTACTTC
CDR3aa: CSARDPPGQYF
j_gene: TRBJ2-7
v_gene: TRBV20-1
d_gene: .
abundance: many

CDR3nt: TGCGCCAGCAGCCTACAATTAACCCCCACAGATACGCAGTATTTT
CDR3aa: CASSLQLTPTDTQYF
j_gene: TRBJ2-3
v_gene: TRBV4-3
d_gene: .
abundance: .

CDR3nt: TGTGCCATCGCAGACAGGAATCAGCCCCAGCATTTT
CDR3aa: CAIADRNQPQHF
j_gene: TRBJ1-5
v_gene: TRBV10-3
d_gene: .
abundance: .

CDR3nt: TGCAGTGCTTCCGGACAGGGAAACACTGAAGCTTTCTTT
CDR3aa: CSASGQGNTEAFF
j_gene: TRBJ1-1
v_gene: TRBV20-1
d_gene: TRBD1
abundance: many

CDR3nt: TGCAGTGCTGTAGGACTAGCGGCCTACAATGAGCAGTTCTTC
CDR3aa: CSAVGLAAYNEQFF
j_gene: TRBJ2-1
v_gene: TRBV20-1
d_gene: TRBD2
abundance: few

CDR3nt: TGTGCCACCAGCAGAGGCGGACTAGCGGGCGGGGATACGCAGTATTTT
CDR3aa: CATSRGGLAGGDTQYF
j_gene: TRBJ2-3
v_gene: TRBV15
d_gene: TRBD2
abundance: .

CDR3nt: TGCAGTGCTAGTTATCTTAGGAACACTGAAGCTTTCTTT
CDR3aa: CSASYLRNTEAFF
j_gene: TRBJ1-1
v_gene: TRBV20-1
d_gene: .
abundance: .

CDR3nt: TGTGCCAGCAGTGACTCTAGAGGATCTACGCAGTATTTT
CDR3aa: CASSDSRGSTQYF
j_gene: TRBJ2-3
v_gene: TRBV6-4
d_gene: .
abundance: few

CDR3nt: TGCGCCAGCAGGCGGGTGGCAGACAGCCCCTACGAGCAGTACTTC
CDR3aa: CASRRVADSPYEQYF
j_gene: TRBJ2-7
v_gene: TRBV5-1
d_gene: .
abundance: .

CDR3nt: TGCGCCAGCAGCTCCTTCGGGCAGGGGAACTACTACGAGCAGTACTTC
CDR3aa: CASSSFGQGNYYEQYF
j_gene: TRBJ2-7
v_gene: TRBV5-1
d_gene: .
abundance: .

CDR3nt: TGCGCCAGCAGCTTGGTGCCCCGACTAGAGTGGAATGAGCAGTTCTTC
CDR3aa: CASSLVPRLEWNEQFF
j_gene: TRBJ2-1
v_gene: TRBV5-1
d_gene: .
abundance: .

CDR3nt: TGCAGTGCTTCATGGTCGGCTGAAGCTTTCTTT
CDR3aa: CSASWSAEAFF
j_gene: TRBJ1-1
v_gene: TRBV20-1
d_gene: .
abundance: many

CDR3nt: TGTGCCAGCAGTCCATCCGGGACAGGGGCCTTCTTC
CDR3aa: CASSPSGTGAFF
j_gene: TRBJ2-1
v_gene: TRBV6-5
d_gene: TRBD1
abundance: many

CDR3nt: TGTGCCAGCAAAGCAGGTCGGAACACTGAAGCTTTCTTT
CDR3aa: CASKAGRNTEAFF
j_gene: TRBJ1-1
v_gene: TRBV2
d_gene: .
abundance: .